This is a list of T cell receptor beta chains from one sample in a study of spatial heterogeneity in lung cancer. TCRdb recomputed calls from the 5' RACE reads with MiXCR, one row per CDR3 protein. This sample carries tens of thousands of distinct CDR3 sequences, approximately 3.1% of them seen once, and the ten largest clones take approximately 35%. The sequenced sample was normal lung tissue next to the tumor, obtained at surgery. The origin of the receptors is a male donor with early-stage non-small cell lung cancer. Both conserved end residues are part of each CDR3. The D gene is left open where the match is weak. Clone size appears in some rows only: once, few, many, or a class for an expanded clone.

d_gene	abundance	j_gene	v_gene	CDR3nt	CDR3aa
NA	many	TRBJ2-3	TRBV2	TGTGCCAGTAGGACAGATACGCAGTATTTT	CASRTDTQYF
TRBD2	many	TRBJ2-3	TRBV7-2	TGTGCCAGCAGCTTTGCGGGAGGGACAGATACGCAGTATTTT	CASSFAGGTDTQYF
NA	few	TRBJ2-1	TRBV7-3	TGTGCCAGCAGCTTAAGAGCTAGCGCGCAGTACAATGAGCAGTTCTTC	CASSLRASAQYNEQFF
NA	many	TRBJ1-6	TRBV7-9	TGTGCCAGCAGCTGGGCCGACAGCAATTCACCCCTCCACTTT	CASSWADSNSPLHF
NA	many	TRBJ1-1	TRBV6-1	TGTGCCAGCAGTATGGGGCAGAACACTGAAGCTTTCTTT	CASSMGQNTEAFF
TRBD1	many	TRBJ2-3	TRBV18	TGTGCCAGCTCACCGGGGACAGGGAAGACAGATACGCAGTATTTT	CASSPGTGKTDTQYF
NA	many	TRBJ2-5	TRBV20-1	TGCAGTGCTAGAGCCGGGGTCCTCGGGACCCAGTACTTC	CSARAGVLGTQYF
NA	many	TRBJ2-7	TRBV28	TGTGCCACTAAGGCCTCCTACGAGCAGTACTTC	CATKASYEQYF
TRBD1	many	TRBJ1-5	TRBV29-1	TGCAGCGTTCAGACAGGGTTCGATCAGCCCCAGCATTTT	CSVQTGFDQPQHF
TRBD1	few	TRBJ2-2	TRBV28	TGTGCCAGCAGCACTGGGACAGAAAACGGGGAGCTGTTTTTT	CASSTGTENGELFF
NA	many	TRBJ2-3	TRBV20-1	TGCAGTGCGGGGAACAGGGATTTGACAGATACGCAGTATTTT	CSAGNRDLTDTQYF
TRBD1	many	TRBJ1-5	TRBV20-1	TGCAGTGCCTCGACAGGGGGCTCAGGCAATCAGCCCCAGCATTTT	CSASTGGSGNQPQHF
NA	many	TRBJ1-6	TRBV7-2	TGTGCCAGCAGCTTAGCCCCGGCGGGGTCACCCCTCCACTTT	CASSLAPAGSPLHF
NA	many	TRBJ2-2	TRBV7-3	TGTGCCAGCAGCTACTCTCCGGGAGACACCGGGGAGCTGTTTTTT	CASSYSPGDTGELFF
NA	many	TRBJ2-3	TRBV6-1	TGTGCCAGCAGTCAGGATTCCAGGCGAAACACAGATACGCAGTATTTT	CASSQDSRRNTDTQYF
NA	many	TRBJ1-3	TRBV7-2	TGTGCCAGCAGCCTCCAGGACCCGTTATCTGGAAACACCATATATTTT	CASSLQDPLSGNTIYF
NA	many	TRBJ2-7	TRBV10-3	TGTGCCATCAGGTCGTTTAGGGGAGGATCCTACGAGCAGTACTTC	CAIRSFRGGSYEQYF
NA	many	TRBJ2-3	TRBV11-2	TGTGCCAGCAGCTTGGGGCAGCCCGTGGAAGATACGCAGTATTTT	CASSLGQPVEDTQYF
NA	many	TRBJ2-3	TRBV28	TGTGCCAGCACCTCCTCAGGAGGGGGTCTGACTAGCACAGATACGCAGTATTTT	CASTSSGGGLTSTDTQYF
NA	medium-sized	TRBJ2-3	TRBV24-1	TGTGCCACCAGTGAGGTAGATACGCAGTATTTT	CATSEVDTQYF
NA	many	TRBJ2-7	TRBV20-1	TGCAGTGCGATTTCAGGGGCGGACGAGCAGTACTTC	CSAISGADEQYF
NA	many	TRBJ2-7	TRBV18	TGTGCCAGCTCCCAGTCTAGTGCCTCCTACGAGCAGTACTTC	CASSQSSASYEQYF
NA	many	TRBJ2-7	TRBV27	TGTGCCAGCAGTCCCATATACGAGCAGTACTTC	CASSPIYEQYF
NA	NA	TRBJ1-1	TRBV4-1	TGCGCCAGCAGCCAAGGTCCCAGGGCGAACCGCGGCGAAGCTTTCTTT	CASSQGPRANRGEAFF
NA	many	TRBJ2-7	TRBV5-1	TGCGCCAGCAGCTCGAGTCCGGATCAAGCCTACGAGCAGTACTTC	CASSSSPDQAYEQYF
NA	many	TRBJ2-5	TRBV5-1	TGCGCCAGCAGCTTGGGCGGAAAGTACCAAGAGACCCAGTACTTC	CASSLGGKYQETQYF
TRBD2	many	TRBJ2-5	TRBV20-1	TGCAGTGCTAGGGGACTAGCGGGGCCTGGAGAGACCCAGTACTTC	CSARGLAGPGETQYF
TRBD1	many	TRBJ2-7	TRBV5-1	TGCGCCAGCAGCGGGCGACAGGGAAACACCTACGAGCAGTACTTC	CASSGRQGNTYEQYF
NA	many	TRBJ2-3	TRBV27	TGTGCCAGCAGTTTTGGGGGTACAGATACGCAGTATTTT	CASSFGGTDTQYF
TRBD2	many	TRBJ2-3	TRBV3-1	TGTGCCAGCAGCCAAGGTTTAAATCCGGGACTAGCTTTAGATACGCAGTATTTT	CASSQGLNPGLALDTQYF
NA	many	TRBJ1-1	TRBV7-6	TGTGCCAGCAGTTCAAATGGGGGAACTGAAGCTTTCTTT	CASSSNGGTEAFF
NA	many	TRBJ1-4	TRBV6-1	TGTGCCAGCAGTGAGTGGGGAGTTCGGGAAAAACTGTTTTTT	CASSEWGVREKLFF
NA	few	TRBJ2-7	TRBV28	TGTGCCAGCAGTTTATCGGCAAGGACCTACGAGCAGTACTTC	CASSLSARTYEQYF
NA	many	TRBJ2-7	TRBV25-1	TGTGCCAGCAGTCGGGCAGATTCCTACGAGCAGTACTTC	CASSRADSYEQYF
NA	many	TRBJ2-3	TRBV11-2	TGTGCCAGCCAGTCTTCGTCTTTCACAGATACGCAGTATTTT	CASQSSSFTDTQYF
NA	many	TRBJ2-7	TRBV2	TGTGCCAGCAAAGGACAGCTGAGTTCCTACGAGCAGTACTTC	CASKGQLSSYEQYF
NA	many	TRBJ1-2	TRBV2	TGTGCCAGCAGTGACAGTCTCTATGGCTACACCTTC	CASSDSLYGYTF
NA	few	TRBJ2-3	TRBV28	TGTGCCAGCAGTTTGGGGTGGAGTGATACGCAGTATTTT	CASSLGWSDTQYF
TRBD1	medium-sized	TRBJ1-1	TRBV7-9	TGTGCCAGCAAAGGGACAGGCTCCATGAACACTGAAGCTTTCTTT	CASKGTGSMNTEAFF
TRBD1	many	TRBJ2-1	TRBV6-5	TGTGCCAGCAGTTCCTTGACAGGGGTCAATGAGCAGTTCTTC	CASSSLTGVNEQFF
NA	many	TRBJ2-1	TRBV14	TGTGCCAGCAGCCCCGCCGGGGCCTACAATGAGCAGTTCTTC	CASSPAGAYNEQFF
NA	NA	TRBJ2-7	TRBV29-1	TGCAGCGAGGAATTCGCCTACGAGCAGTACTTC	CSEEFAYEQYF
TRBD1	many	TRBJ1-1	TRBV20-1	TGCAGTGCAAACGCCCGGGACAGGGGCGCCGTAGCTTTCTTT	CSANARDRGAVAFF
TRBD1	few	TRBJ1-1	TRBV6-5	TGTGCCAGCAGCTTGGACAGGGAGAAAACAGCTTTCTTT	CASSLDREKTAFF
NA	many	TRBJ2-5	TRBV12-3/TRBV12-4	TGTGCCAGCAACAGGGGACTTTCCCAAGAGACCCAGTACTTC	CASNRGLSQETQYF
NA	many	TRBJ1-1	TRBV30	TGTGCCGGAGAGAGGAACACTGAAGCTTTCTTT	CAGERNTEAFF
NA	few	TRBJ2-2	TRBV6-5	TGTGCCAGCAGTTACTTGGGCACCGGGGAGCTGTTTTTT	CASSYLGTGELFF
TRBD1	many	TRBJ1-3	TRBV2	TGTGCCAGCAGTCCCGGACAGGGTCGCGGAAACACCATATATTTT	CASSPGQGRGNTIYF
NA	NA	TRBJ2-5	TRBV6-6	TGTGCCAGCAGCTTCGGCGAGACCCAGTACTTC	CASSFGETQYF
NA	few	TRBJ1-5	TRBV14	TGTGCCAGCAGCCAAGATGCAAATCAGCCCCAGCATTTT	CASSQDANQPQHF
NA	many	TRBJ1-5	TRBV18	TGTGCCAGCTCAGCCTTAGGCCCTTTTAATCAGCCCCAGCATTTT	CASSALGPFNQPQHF